One sample yielded the 9 T cell receptor beta chains listed below, sequenced in a study of spatial heterogeneity in lung cancer. Time point: sample taken at primary tumor resection. Unsorted whole RNA samples from tumor, nontumor lung or frozen PBMC were sequenced. TCRdb analysed the 5' RACE reads with MiXCR anew, one entry per CDR3 protein. This sample has 7,500 to 9,000 distinct CDR3 sequences; under 9% occur once, and the top ten carry around 27%. The specimen was PBMCs, collected at surgery. The source of these receptors is a female donor with early-stage non-small cell lung cancer.

This rearrangement joins TRBV4-2 to TRBJ1-6; D might be TRBD1 (5 bases). Germline CDR1 reads LGHNA; CDR2 reads YNFKEQ. CDR3 length: 15 amino acids. V lost 0 bases, J lost 5 bases, and 8 bases lay in between. The CDR3 here is CASSQDRQHNSPLHF. CDR3 in DNA: TGTGCCAGCAGCCAAGATCGACAGCATAATTCACCCCTCCACTTT.

This clonotype turned up a few times. The rearrangement uses TRBV5-1 and TRBJ2-7, with D perhaps given as TRBD1 or TRBD2 (5 bases each). CDR3 length: 16 amino acids. Germline loops: CDR1 SGHRS, CDR2 YFSETQ. V was pared by 4 bases and J by 6 bases, with 23 bases between. The CDR3 here is CASSPDAGRGAIEQYF. CDR3 nucleotides: TGCGCCAGCAGCCCGGACGCAGGGAGAGGGGCAATCGAGCAGTACTTC. The full variable domain, in which reference TRBV5-1 and TRBJ2-7 provide the parts outside the CDR3, is KAGVTQTPRYLIKTRGQQVTLSCSPISGHRSVSWYQQTPGQGLQFLFEYFSETQRNKGNFPGRFSGRQFSNSRSEMNVSTLELGDSALYLCASSPDAGRGAIEQYFGPGTRLTVT.

This clonotype was observed many times. The rearrangement links TRBV27 to TRBJ1-2, with D maybe TRBD1 (5 bases). Deletions cut 5 bases from V and 4 bases from J, with 17 bases between. CDR3 length equals 15 residues. The germline gives CDR1 MNHEY, CDR2 SMNVEV (reference sequence). CDR3 nucleotide sequence: TGTGCCAGCAGTCCCCGGGGTGGGGGGGGCTATGGCTACACCTTC. It specifies CASSPRGGGGYGYTF.

Ten or more counts support this clonotype. The rearrangement links TRBV5-1 to TRBJ2-7; 12 bases fit TRBD2. Losses at the gene ends were 4 bases for V and 1 base for J; bases not matched to a gene: 12. Germline lookup yields CDR1 SGHRS and CDR2 YFSETQ. The CDR3 loop spans 18 amino acids. CDR3 in DNA: TGCGCCAGCAGCGTCAAACTAGCGGGGGGCTCTATTTCCTACGAGCAGTACTTC. This codes for CASSVKLAGGSISYEQYF.

This clonotype has ten or more counts. The rearrangement joins TRBV19 to TRBJ2-6; 10 nucleotides agree with TRBD1. J gave up 4 bases and V 5 bases, and 11 bases lay outside the gene matches. From germline, CDR1 is LNHDA and CDR2 SQIVND (reference sequence). CDR3 length equals 18 residues. Here the CDR3 reads CASSHRTGGSTGANVLTF. CDR3 bases: TGTGCCAGTAGTCACCGGACAGGGGGTTCTACGGGGGCCAACGTCCTGACTTTC.

There are many counts of this clonotype. The rearrangement uses TRBV5-1 and TRBJ2-3; 7 bases are shared with TRBD1. Trimming at V came to 5 bases and at J to 5 bases, leaving 8 bases not matched to a gene. Germline loops: CDR1 SGHRS, CDR2 YFSETQ. The CDR3 runs to 14 residues. The CDR3 DNA is TGCGCCAGCAGGAACGCACAGGGGCAAGATACGCAGTATTTT. Its translation is CASRNAQGQDTQYF.

By share, this clonotype counts as medium-sized. The rearrangement joins TRBV19 to TRBJ2-3; D unclear. The CDR3 loop spans 14 amino acids. V was trimmed by 8 bases and J by 2 bases, leaving 14 bases between them. Germline V CDR1 and CDR2: LNHDA, SQIVND (reference sequence). The CDR3 DNA reads TGTGCCAGTCGGTCGAGCAGCGACACAGATACGCAGTATTTT. Translation gives CASRSSSDTDTQYF. The whole variable domain, remainder taken from reference TRBV19 and TRBJ2-3, is DGGITQSPKYLFRKEGQNVTLSCEQNLNHDAMYWYRQDPGQGLRLIYYSQIVNDFQKGDIAEGYSVSREKKESFPLTVTSAQKNPTAFYLCASRSSSDTDTQYFGPGTRLTVL.

This clonotype has more than one count but fewer than ten. The rearrangement joins TRBV9 to TRBJ2-1; no clear D. Trimming shortened V by 0 bases and J by 0 bases, and 13 bases separated the two germline ends. Per the germline V gene, CDR1 is SGDLS and CDR2 is YYNGEE. The CDR3 length is 17 residues. The CDR3 nucleotides read TGTGCCAGCAGCGTAGATCCAGTCATGGCCTCCTACAATGAGCAGTTCTTC. It encodes CASSVDPVMASYNEQFF.

This sequence joins TRBV2 and TRBJ2-1, with D perhaps TRBD1 (5 bases). The ends were cut back, 11 bases at V and 2 bases at J, with 19 bases in the middle. CDR1 SNHLY and CDR2 FYNNEI come from the germline V gene. The CDR3 is made up of 15 amino acids. The CDR3 spells CAGAHDTGPYNEQFF. DNA for the CDR3: TGTGCCGGGGCTCATGACACGGGTCCCTACAATGAGCAGTTCTTC.